One and the same sample provided the 27 T cell receptor beta chains below, sequenced in a study of CXCR3-negative and CXCR3-positive naive CD8 T cells. UMI-tagged TRB cDNA libraries were built via 5' RACE. TCRdb reprocessed the 5' RACE reads, with one entry per CDR3 protein and no DNA. Found here are tens of thousands of distinct CDR3 sequences; the top ten clones hold around 20%. Sequencing was carried out using memory CD8+ T cells from blood. Receptors originate from a human donor in good health. Some clones in this sample may be carry-over from other donors' samples.

This chain joins TRBV29-1 and TRBJ2-1. The CDR3 consists of 11 residues. CDR1 and CDR2 (germline): SQVTM, ANQGSEA. The CDR3 is CSVPKGGEQFF.

The chain recombines TRBV20-1 with TRBJ2-5; the D call from TCRdb, TRBD2, cannot be confirmed without DNA. The germline V gene has CDR1 DFQATT and CDR2 SNEGSKA (reference sequence). The CDR3 is 14 amino acids. CDR3 amino acids: CSALLAGGWETQYF.

The chain is built from TRBV2 and TRBJ1-2. CDR3 length: 11 residues. CDR1 is SNHLY, CDR2 FYNNEI, per germline. CDR3 amino acids: CASSEVYGYTF.

The chain recombines TRBV29-1 with TRBJ1-1; absent DNA, TCRdb's TRBD1 call cannot be checked. The CDR3 has 13 amino acids. CDR1 and CDR2 (germline): SQVTM, ANQGSEA. CDR3 sequence reads: CSVMASPYTEAFF. Full variable domain (remainder filled in from reference TRBV29-1 and TRBJ1-1): SAVISQKPSRDICQRGTSLTIQCQVDSQVTMMFWYRQQPGQSLTLIATANQGSEATYESGFVIDKFPISRPNLTFSTLTVSNMSPEDSSIYLCSVMASPYTEAFFGQGTRLTVV.

The J gene is TRBJ2-3, the V gene TRBV9. Germline CDR1 and CDR2: SGDLS and YYNGEE. This CDR3 has 16 residues. CDR3 residues: CASSVASAWDTDTQYF.

The CDR3 loop reads CASSLAPGERDQPQHF. The chain employs TRBV7-6 and TRBJ1-5; lacking DNA, the TRBD1 call made by TCRdb goes unchecked. The CDR3 totals 16 residues. Germline loops: CDR1 SGHVS, CDR2 FNYEAQ.

The CDR3 protein is CSATTRAAVTGELFF. This sequence joins TRBV20-1 and TRBJ2-2; TCRdb selects TRBD1, and the lack of DNA leaves this call unchecked. The CDR3 length is 15 residues. Looked up from germline, CDR1 is DFQATT and CDR2 is SNEGSKA (reference sequence).

The chain combines TRBV13 with TRBJ1-2. The CDR3 loop spans 14 amino acids. The V gene's germline CDR1 is PRHDT and CDR2 FYEKMQ (reference sequence). The CDR3 sequence: CASRGEGDHYGYTF.

This chain links TRBV12-3 or TRBV12-4 with TRBJ2-2; the D call of TRBD1 rests on TCRdb alone, since no DNA is present to check it. The CDR3 loop spans 12 amino acids. CDR3 in amino acids: CASSRGTGELFF.

The gene calls are TRBV29-1 and TRBJ2-3; TCRdb returns TRBD1, unconfirmable since there is no DNA. The germline V gene has CDR1 SQVTM and CDR2 ANQGSEA. This CDR3 is built from 15 residues. The CDR3 is CSVEEGTDATDTQYF.

This chain joins TRBV29-1 and TRBJ2-1; TCRdb gives TRBD2 as the D gene, but with no DNA this cannot be confirmed. CDR3 length equals 14 residues. CDR1 is SQVTM and CDR2 is ANQGSEA in the germline V gene. CDR3 loop: CSVVGSGDSNEQFF.

The V gene is TRBV7-2, the J gene TRBJ1-5; TCRdb outputs TRBD1, but without DNA this stays unchecked. This CDR3 is built from 11 residues. In germline, CDR1 is SGHTA, CDR2 FQGNSA. The CDR3 protein is CAPGWVQPQHF.

V usage is TRBV29-1 and J usage is TRBJ1-2; TCRdb lists TRBD1, though no DNA is available to test this call. Germline V gene lookup returns CDR1 SQVTM and CDR2 ANQGSEA. The CDR3 has 13 residues. CDR3 amino acids: CSVEYREDYGYTF.

CDR3 residues: CASRPGGGGKPQHF. The chain carries TRBV27 and TRBJ1-5; the D call of TRBD1 rests on TCRdb alone, since no DNA is present to check it. In germline, CDR1 is MNHEY, CDR2 SMNVEV (reference sequence). CDR3 size: 14 residues.

The rearrangement joins TRBV29-1 to TRBJ2-7; TCRdb's D call, TRBD1, is unchecked because there is no DNA. CDR1 and CDR2 (germline): SQVTM, ANQGSEA. The length of the CDR3 is 15 residues. The CDR3 sequence is CSVWHRGQGTYEQYF.

This chain uses TRBV7-3 with TRBJ2-1. Per the germline V gene, CDR1 is SGHTA and CDR2 is FQGTGA. CDR3 length: 15 amino acids. CDR3 residues: CASSLQVGFYNEQFF.

This sequence joins TRBV10-3 and TRBJ2-7; as DNA is missing, the TRBD1 call by TCRdb cannot be tested. In germline, CDR1 is ENHRY, CDR2 SYGVKD. The CDR3 extends over 15 amino acids. The CDR3 reads CAIMSVTGEPSEQYF.

The V gene is TRBV6-4, the J gene TRBJ2-1; TCRdb outputs TRBD1, but without DNA this stays unchecked. CDR3 length: 15 residues. Germline-derived CDR1 and CDR2 are MRHNA and SNTAGT. The CDR3 protein is CASSDPTGDHNEQFF.

The gene calls are TRBV6-5 and TRBJ2-2. Per germline, CDR1 MNHEY and CDR2 SVGAGI. The CDR3 contains 15 residues. Here the CDR3 reads CASSYSRRGTGELFF.

The rearrangement uses TRBV20-1 and TRBJ2-3; the D call of TRBD1 rests on TCRdb alone, since no DNA is present to check it. CDR3 size: 17 residues. CDR1 is DFQATT and CDR2 is SNEGSKA in the germline V gene (reference sequence). The CDR3 here is CSARDLWDQGAVDTQYF.

This chain connects TRBV4-3 to TRBJ2-6. The CDR3 has 16 amino acids. CDR1 LGHNA and CDR2 YSLEER come from the germline V gene. The CDR3 is CASSQDRSSGANVLTF.

The V gene is TRBV12-3 or TRBV12-4, the J gene TRBJ1-1; lacking DNA, the TRBD1 call made by TCRdb goes unchecked. This CDR3 spans 14 amino acids. The CDR3 region is CASSPRQFGTEAFF.

V and J are TRBV15 and TRBJ2-5; as DNA is missing, the TRBD1 call by TCRdb cannot be tested. Germline V gene data show CDR1 as LNHNV and CDR2 as YYDKDF (reference sequence). This CDR3 comprises 14 residues. The CDR3 sequence is CATSRAVGGRAQYF.

The chain employs TRBV5-5 and TRBJ2-3. The CDR3 has 14 residues. Per the germline V gene, CDR1 is SGHKS and CDR2 is YYEKEE (reference sequence). This chain's CDR3 is CASSLVTLTDTQYF.

This rearrangement joins TRBV5-1 to TRBJ2-7; TCRdb's D gene call, TRBD2, goes unchecked for lack of DNA. CDR3 length equals 14 residues. Germline V gene lookup returns CDR1 SGHRS and CDR2 YFSETQ. The CDR3 is CASSFGGVASEQYF.

The chain recombines TRBV24-1 with TRBJ1-2; TCRdb's D call of TRBD1 is untestable without DNA. Germline V lookup: CDR1 KGHDR, CDR2 SFDVKD. The CDR3 is 13 residues long. CDR3 region: CATSSTGVYGYTF.

V is TRBV14 and J is TRBJ1-6; the D gene TCRdb calls, TRBD1, cannot be checked with no DNA. CDR1 and CDR2 (germline): SGHDN, FVKESK. This CDR3 has 13 residues. Here the CDR3 reads CASSQRGNSPLHF.